One sample yielded the 10 T cell receptor beta chains listed below, sequenced in a study of Ad26.COV2.S vaccination and SARS-CoV-2 variants. The repertoire was sequenced with immunoSEQ multiplex PCR; TCRdb's copy has only in-frame clones and lacks some. In the table there are some 340,000 clones, 70% to 90% of which are singletons. Regarding treatment: over 15 received Ad26.COV2.S at low or high dose, single or two shots; 5 received placebo; per-sample allocation not given. On day 63 after the first injection, vaccine and placebo recipients gave samples. The sequenced sample was peripheral blood, obtained in a trial of Ad26.COV2.S vaccine versus placebo. The source is a person aged 18-60 years who received the Ad26.COV2.S COVID-19 vaccine or a placebo.

A single count supports this clone. The rearrangement uses TRBV4-2 and TRBJ2-3; TRBD2 might be the D (6 bases). The CDR3 loop spans 15 amino acids. Germline CDR1 reads LGHNA; CDR2 reads YNFKEQ. V was pared by 5 bases and J by 5 bases, with 17 bases between. CDR3 sequence reads: CASSGSPGLGDTQYF. CDR3 nucleotide sequence: TGTGCCAGCAGCGGATCCCCGGGACTGGGAGATACGCAGTATTTT.

This sequence joins TRBV4-1 and TRBJ2-1, with 11 bases identical to TRBD1. This CDR3 has 15 residues. J was trimmed by 2 bases and V by 3 bases; bases with no gene match: 0. The V gene's germline CDR1 is MGHRA and CDR2 YSYEKL. CDR3 sequence: CASSQGQGAYNEQFF. The CDR3 nucleotides read TGCGCCAGCAGCCAGGGACAGGGGGCCTACAATGAGCAGTTCTTC.

J is TRBJ2-7 and V is TRBV19; D uncertain. Trimming pared 0 bases from V and 0 bases from J, leaving 6 bases between. Germline V gives CDR1 LNHDA, CDR2 SQIVND (reference sequence). The CDR3 totals 14 residues. The DNA for the CDR3 is TGTGCCAGTAGTATAGAGCGGAGCTCCTACGAGCAGTACTTC. As protein: CASSIERSSYEQYF.

The genes are TRBV7-9 and TRBJ1-4; maybe TRBD1 (6 bases). V shed 5 bases and J shed 7 bases, with 17 bases lying between them. The germline V gene has CDR1 SEHNR and CDR2 FQNEAQ (reference sequence). This CDR3 is built from 15 residues. This chain's CDR3 is CASSLTRGTGEKLFF. For the CDR3, the DNA is TGTGCCAGCAGCCTTACCAGGGGAACGGGTGAAAAACTGTTTTTT.

The chain has TRBV10-3 and TRBJ2-7; D ambiguous. V dropped 6 bases and J dropped 2 bases, with 17 bases sitting between them. The CDR3 runs 15 residues. Germline V CDR1 and CDR2: ENHRY, SYGVKD. Here the CDR3 reads CAIRGGRPSAYEQYF. CDR3 coding DNA: TGTGCCATCAGGGGTGGGCGGCCGTCAGCCTACGAGCAGTACTTC.

The chain recombines TRBV10-3 with TRBJ1-6; no clear D. Germline V gives CDR1 ENHRY, CDR2 SYGVKD. The CDR3 has 13 residues. The V and J ends lost 11 bases and 7 bases respectively, with 15 bases between them. In DNA, the CDR3 is TGTGCCGGGCGCTCGGGCTCGAATTCACCCCTCCACTTT. Amino acids: CAGRSGSNSPLHF.

The chain links TRBV2 to TRBJ2-2; 11 bases fit TRBD2. Per germline, CDR1 SNHLY and CDR2 FYNNEI. V dropped 7 bases and J dropped 6; count of bases not matched to a gene: 7. The CDR3 extends over 15 amino acids. CDR3 residues: CASKPGLADSGELFF. The CDR3 DNA reads as TGTGCCAGCAAACCGGGACTAGCGGATTCCGGGGAGCTGTTTTTT.

Remarks on this clone: The same CDR3 also results from other DNA sequences found in this sample. The chain has TRBV3-1 (or the pseudogene TRBV3-2) and TRBJ1-3; possibly TRBD1 for D (6 bases). V lost 6 bases to trimming and J lost 0 bases, with 9 bases between them. Germline CDR1 reads LGHDT; CDR2 reads YNNKEL (reference sequence). This CDR3 spans 14 amino acids. The CDR3 here is CASSQGSSGNTIYF. In nucleotides, the CDR3 is TGTGCCAGCAGTCAGGGGTCCTCTGGAAACACCATATATTTT.

This chain connects TRBV5-6 to TRBJ2-6; D unresolved. CDR3 length: 15 amino acids. Trimming pared 2 bases from V and 0 bases from J, leaving 6 bases between. Germline CDR1 and CDR2: SGHDT and YYEEEE. This CDR3 is CASSFVSSGANVLTF. The CDR3 nucleotides read TGTGCCAGCAGCTTTGTAAGCTCTGGGGCCAACGTCCTGACTTTC.

The rearrangement joins TRBV7-2 to TRBJ1-1; D is unresolved. The V gene's germline CDR1 is SGHTA and CDR2 FQGNSA. V gave up 2 bases and J gave up 1 base, with 11 bases separating them. The CDR3 consists of 15 residues. This CDR3 reads CASSLFGAENTEAFF. CDR3 sequence (DNA): TGTGCCAGCAGCTTATTTGGAGCAGAGAACACTGAAGCTTTCTTT.